These 15 T cell receptor beta chains came from one sample sequenced in a study of shared T cell receptors in the human thymus. Repertoires were generated with immunoSEQ multiplex PCR, while TCRdb's copy carries only in-frame clones and drops some. The sample lists 640,000 or so clones, around 87% occurring once. Another study also made use of these data, one on human thymus T cells.

The sample comprised thymocytes. The origin of the receptors is a boy under two years old with a congenital heart defect.

This clone occurred a few times. The DNA for the CDR3 is TGCACCAGCAGCCAAGCTACCCCCCAGGGGGCTGTAGACGAGCAGTACTTC. This codes for CTSSQATPQGAVDEQYF. The rearrangement uses TRBV1 and TRBJ2-7; the table gives TRBD1 as D, unverified against the DNA. TRBV1 is deemed a pseudogene. The CDR3 totals 17 residues.

The chain recombines TRBV28 with TRBJ2-7; TRBD1 is a possible D gene (6 bases). With 5 bases removed from V and 2 bases from J, the gap between germline ends came to 19 bases. Germline CDR1 MDHEN, CDR2 SYDVKM. This CDR3 is built from 16 residues. The CDR3 DNA sequence: TGTGCCAGCAGTCCAATCCCAGACAGGAACGCCTACGAGCAGTACTTC. As protein: CASSPIPDRNAYEQYF.

This chain links TRBV28 with TRBJ1-2; the match to TRBD1 covers 8 bases. There are 14 residues in the CDR3. The junction had 15 bases not matched to a gene; V was cut back by 8 bases and J by 10 bases. CDR1 is MDHEN, CDR2 SYDVKM, per germline. CDR3 nucleotide sequence: TGTGCCAGCGGCGACGGGACAGGTAGTAAAATCTACACCTTC. Its protein is CASGDGTGSKIYTF.

The count of this clone is one. Distinct nucleotide sequences in the sample also encode this CDR3. V gene TRBV2 combines with J gene TRBJ1-2; 7 nucleotides agree with TRBD1. Per germline, CDR1 SNHLY and CDR2 FYNNEI. There are 13 residues in the CDR3. V was pared by 8 bases and J by 0 bases, with 3 bases of the junction left unmatched. CDR3 sequence: CASRDSPNYGYTF. The DNA for the CDR3 is TGTGCCAGCCGGGACAGCCCTAACTATGGCTACACCTTC.

The rearrangement links TRBV11-3 to TRBJ2-3; D is uncertain. Germline assignment: CDR1 SGHNT and CDR2 YENEEA. The CDR3 loop spans 13 amino acids. With 2 bases removed from V and 1 base from J, the gap between germline ends came to 4 bases. CDR3 protein: CASSLIGTDTQYF. The CDR3 DNA follows: TGTGCCAGCAGCTTAATCGGCACAGATACGCAGTATTTT.

This clone showed up just a few times. The V gene is TRBV19, the J gene TRBJ2-7; 10 bases map to TRBD2. Germline V gene lookup returns CDR1 LNHDA and CDR2 SQIVND (reference sequence). The CDR3 is 15 amino acids. Germline trimming cut 6 bases from V and 0 bases from J; bases unmatched to any gene: 5. The CDR3 coding sequence is TGTGCCAGTAGCCCTAGCGGGAGCCGCTCCTACGAGCAGTACTTC. This codes for CASSPSGSRSYEQYF.

J is TRBJ1-5 and V is TRBV4-1; D is unresolved. This CDR3 has 13 amino acids. The V end lost 1 base, the J end lost 4 bases, and 5 bases lay between the germline ends. Germline V gene sequence: CDR1 MGHRA, CDR2 YSYEKL. The CDR3 region has the DNA TGCGCCAGCAGCCAAGGGGAGAATCAGCCCCAGCATTTT. As protein: CASSQGENQPQHF.

CDR3 residues: CAWSLKASVRQETQYF. CDR3 coding DNA: TGTGCCTGGAGTTTGAAGGCTAGCGTACGACAAGAGACCCAGTACTTC. The V and J genes are TRBV30 and TRBJ2-5; D perhaps matches TRBD2 (6 bases). Germline CDR1 GTSNPN, CDR2 SVGIG (reference sequence). The CDR3 is 16 amino acids. Trimming pared 2 bases from V and 2 bases from J, leaving 18 bases between.

This rearrangement joins TRBV9 to TRBJ2-7, with TRBD1 matching 8 bases. The ends lost 0 bases at V and 2 bases at J; junction bases unmatched: 7. The germline V gene encodes CDR1 SGDLS and CDR2 YYNGEE. This CDR3 contains 16 residues. CDR3 sequence: CASSVAGGGSPYEQYF. CDR3 DNA sequence: TGTGCCAGCAGCGTAGCAGGGGGCGGCTCGCCCTACGAGCAGTACTTC.

J is TRBJ2-7 and V is TRBV28; TRBD1 is a possible D gene (5 bases). The CDR3 sequence is 12 residues long. V was cut by 7 bases and J by 3 bases, with 10 bases left in between. From germline, CDR1 is MDHEN and CDR2 SYDVKM. In DNA form, the CDR3 reads TGTGCCAGCAATCAGGGCAACTACGAGCAGTACTTC. It yields the protein CASNQGNYEQYF.

This clone occurred a few times. The V gene is TRBV28, the J gene TRBJ1-5, with D unresolved. CDR1 and CDR2 from the germline V gene are MDHEN and SYDVKM. There are 16 residues in the CDR3. Trimming pared 3 bases from V and 2 bases from J, leaving 14 bases between. CDR3 sequence (DNA): TGTGCCAGCAGTTTTTTGCGAAACGAGGGCAATCAGCCCCAGCATTTT. Protein product: CASSFLRNEGNQPQHF. The full variable domain, its missing parts supplied by reference TRBV28 and TRBJ1-5, is DVKVTQSSRYLVKRTGEKVFLECVQDMDHENMFWYRQDPGLGLRLIYFSYDVKMKEKGDIPEGYSVSREKKERFSLILESASTNQTSMYLCASSFLRNEGNQPQHFGDGTRLSIL.

The chain has TRBV19 and TRBJ1-3; the match to TRBD1 covers 9 bases. This CDR3 has 13 residues. V lost 11 bases and J lost 3; bases outside the gene matches: 5. Germline values: CDR1 LNHDA, CDR2 SQIVND (reference sequence). Here the CDR3 reads CAGGQGVGNTIYF. CDR3 nucleotides: TGTGCCGGGGGACAGGGTGTTGGAAACACCATATATTTT.

V and J are TRBV4-3 and TRBJ1-2; D perhaps matches TRBD1 (5 bases). Trimming left V 4 bases short and J 2 bases short, with 26 bases between. The CDR3 runs to 19 residues. Germline lookup yields CDR1 LGHNA and CDR2 YSLEER. The CDR3 reads CASSLSPVGREVLNYGYTF. CDR3 DNA: TGCGCCAGCAGCCTGTCCCCAGTGGGCAGGGAAGTTTTAAACTATGGCTACACCTTC.

The chain employs TRBV27 and TRBJ2-7; TRBD1 matches at 8 bases. Germline-derived CDR1 and CDR2 are MNHEY and SMNVEV (reference sequence). V lost 5 bases, J lost 2 bases, and 5 bases stayed unmatched. This CDR3 is 14 amino acids long. The CDR3 sequence is CASSKGQDTYEQYF. In DNA, the CDR3 is TGTGCCAGCAGTAAGGGACAGGATACCTACGAGCAGTACTTC.

The rearrangement joins TRBV5-6 to TRBJ1-6, with a weak D call TRBD1 (5 bases). The length of the CDR3 is 14 residues. The germline V gene has CDR1 SGHDT and CDR2 YYEEEE. The germline V and J ends were trimmed by 4 bases and 4 bases, with 9 bases remaining between them. DNA of the CDR3: TGTGCCAGCAGCATGACAGAATATAATTCACCCCTCCACTTT. Translation: CASSMTEYNSPLHF.